These 12 T cell receptor beta chains share one sample of origin, sequenced in a study of blood T cell repertoires in COVID-19. Sequencing used immunoSEQ multiplex PCR; TCRdb keeps in-frame clones, though not all of them. In the table there are 350,000 to 400,000 clones, approximately 89% of which are singletons. The sample taken for sequencing was PBMCs or T cells enriched from blood (not recorded which). These receptors were collected from a man between 40 and 49 years old in a cohort exposed to, infected with or recovered from COVID-19 (not recorded which).

In regard to this clone: An end of the junction differs from the germline gene, which may be a read error. The sample carries other DNA sequences with the same CDR3. This sequence joins TRBV18 and TRBJ2-5; unclear D gene. Germline lookup yields CDR1 KGHSH and CDR2 LQKENI. The length of the CDR3 is 14 residues. The CDR3 sequence is CASSPGLSQETQYF. CDR3 DNA: TGCGCCAGCTCACCAGGTCTCAGCCAAGAGACCCAGTACTTC.

This rearrangement joins TRBV3-1 (or the pseudogene TRBV3-2) to TRBJ1-2, with 8 nucleotides matching TRBD1. The CDR3 covers 13 residues. Looked up from germline, CDR1 is LGHDT and CDR2 is YNNKEL (reference sequence). V gave up 2 bases and J gave up 7 bases; unmatched junction bases: 3. CDR3 amino acids: CASSQRTGPGYTF. DNA for the CDR3: TGTGCCAGCAGCCAAAGGACAGGGCCTGGCTACACCTTC.

The chain couples TRBV5-1 to TRBJ1-6, with D uncertain. V was trimmed by 2 bases and J by 7 bases, leaving 10 bases between them. This CDR3 has 14 amino acids. CDR1 is SGHRS, CDR2 YFSETQ, per germline. The CDR3 nucleotides read TGCGCCAGCAGCTTCCAGATCGAAAATTCACCCCTCCACTTT. Translating gives CASSFQIENSPLHF. The entire variable domain, with the rest obtained from reference TRBV5-1 and TRBJ1-6, is as follows: KAGVTQTPRYLIKTRGQQVTLSCSPISGHRSVSWYQQTPGQGLQFLFEYFSETQRNKGNFPGRFSGRQFSNSRSEMNVSTLELGDSALYLCASSFQIENSPLHFGNGTRLTVT.

The chain joins TRBV20-1 to TRBJ2-5; TRBD2 matches 8 bases. The CDR3 runs 15 residues. Losses at the gene ends were 3 bases for V and 1 base for J; bases not matched to a gene: 7. CDR1 DFQATT and CDR2 SNEGSKA come from the germline V gene (reference sequence). This chain's CDR3 is CSASEARGGQETQYF. The CDR3 region has the DNA TGCAGTGCTAGTGAGGCCCGGGGGGGCCAAGAGACCCAGTACTTC.

The rearrangement links TRBV6-1 to TRBJ1-3, with D unclear. Germline V gene data show CDR1 as MNHNS and CDR2 as SASEGT. The CDR3 spans 16 residues. V lost 3 bases to trimming and J lost 1 base, with 13 bases between them. CDR3 in amino acids: CASSETRSFSGNTIYF. CDR3 sequence (DNA): TGTGCCAGCAGTGAGACTAGGAGTTTTTCTGGAAACACCATATATTTT.

The rearrangement links TRBV28 to TRBJ2-7; a weak D match, TRBD2 (5 bases). This CDR3 region has 14 residues. CDR1 and CDR2 (germline): MDHEN, SYDVKM. Trimming took off 2 bases at V and 0 bases at J, with 8 bases between the two ends. CDR3 region: CASSLVGSSYEQYF. CDR3 coding DNA: TGTGCCAGCAGTTTAGTGGGGAGCTCCTACGAGCAGTACTTC. Full variable domain (outside the CDR3, taken from reference TRBV28 and TRBJ2-7): DVKVTQSSRYLVKRTGEKVFLECVQDMDHENMFWYRQDPGLGLRLIYFSYDVKMKEKGDIPEGYSVSREKKERFSLILESASTNQTSMYLCASSLVGSSYEQYFGPGTRLTVT.

The chain is built from TRBV30 and TRBJ1-6; D is undetermined. The germline V gene has CDR1 GTSNPN and CDR2 SVGIG (reference sequence). The CDR3 has 13 residues. The V end was cut by 0 bases, the J end by 5 bases, with 5 bases between. The CDR3: CAWSVRDNSPLHF. The CDR3 region has the DNA TGTGCCTGGAGTGTCCGGGATAATTCACCCCTCCACTTT.

This clone was found a few times. The rearrangement uses TRBV10-1 and TRBJ2-2; perhaps TRBD1 as D (5 bases). Germline V lookup: CDR1 WNHNN, CDR2 SYGVQD (reference sequence). CDR3 length equals 14 residues. Deletions cut 6 bases from V and 3 bases from J, with 11 bases between. The CDR3 here is CASRAGQDTGELFF. The CDR3 nucleotides are TGCGCCAGCAGAGCAGGGCAAGACACCGGGGAGCTGTTTTTT.

The V and J genes are TRBV19 and TRBJ1-1; no reliable D call. V lost 3 bases and J lost 0, with 8 bases in between. Per germline, CDR1 LNHDA and CDR2 SQIVND (reference sequence). This CDR3 has 14 residues. CDR3 loop: CASSIWAMNTEAFF. Written as DNA, the CDR3 is TGTGCCAGTAGTATTTGGGCCATGAACACTGAAGCTTTCTTT.

The V gene is TRBV25-1, the J gene TRBJ2-7; D unclear. CDR3 length: 14 amino acids. Germline values: CDR1 MGHDK, CDR2 SYGVNS. V was shortened by 2 bases and J by 3 bases, with 11 bases between the two germline ends. The CDR3: CASSEIGNRYEQYF. DNA for the CDR3: TGTGCCAGCAGTGAAATTGGCAACCGCTACGAGCAGTACTTC.

The chain joins TRBV14 to TRBJ2-1; 9 bases agree with TRBD2. Germline lookup yields CDR1 SGHDN and CDR2 FVKESK. Trimming at V came to 4 bases and at J to 4 bases, leaving 8 bases not matched to a gene. CDR3 size: 16 residues. CDR3 sequence: CASSLLTSGGYNEQFF. The DNA for the CDR3 is TGTGCCAGCAGCCTCTTGACTAGCGGAGGTTACAATGAGCAGTTCTTC.

The genes are TRBV19 and TRBJ2-1; TRBD1 aligns across 12 bases. The CDR3 extends over 19 amino acids. Germline loops: CDR1 LNHDA, CDR2 SQIVND (reference sequence). The J segment lost 0 bases and the V segment lost 2 bases, leaving 8 bases of the junction unmatched. The CDR3, as DNA: TGTGCCAGTAGTATAAAGGGACAGGGGGCCTTAAGCTCCTACAATGAGCAGTTCTTC. This sequence encodes CASSIKGQGALSSYNEQFF.